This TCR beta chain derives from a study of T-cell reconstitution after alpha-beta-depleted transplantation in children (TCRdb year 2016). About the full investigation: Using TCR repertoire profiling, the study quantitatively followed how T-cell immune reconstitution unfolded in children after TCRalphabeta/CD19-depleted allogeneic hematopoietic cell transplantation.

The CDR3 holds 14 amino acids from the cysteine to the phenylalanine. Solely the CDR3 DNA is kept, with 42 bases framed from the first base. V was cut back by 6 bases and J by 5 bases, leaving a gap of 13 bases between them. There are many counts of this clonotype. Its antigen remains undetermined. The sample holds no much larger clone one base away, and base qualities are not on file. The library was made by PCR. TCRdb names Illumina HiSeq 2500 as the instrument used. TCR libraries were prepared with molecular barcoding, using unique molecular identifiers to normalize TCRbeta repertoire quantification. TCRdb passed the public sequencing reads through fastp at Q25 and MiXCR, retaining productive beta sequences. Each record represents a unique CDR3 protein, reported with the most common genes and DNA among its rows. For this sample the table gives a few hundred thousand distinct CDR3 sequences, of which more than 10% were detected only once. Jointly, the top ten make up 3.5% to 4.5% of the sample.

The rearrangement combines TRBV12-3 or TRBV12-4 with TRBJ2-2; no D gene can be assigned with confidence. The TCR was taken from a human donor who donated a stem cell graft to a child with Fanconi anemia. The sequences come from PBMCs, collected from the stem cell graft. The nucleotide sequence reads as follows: TGTGCCAGCAGAGTCGACGGCCTTACCGGGGAGCTGTTTTTT. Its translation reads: CASRVDGLTGELFF.